The 24 T cell receptor beta chains in this list originate from one sample, sequenced in a study of blood T cell repertoires in COVID-19. Profiling relied on immunoSEQ multiplex PCR, and the TCRdb table lists in-frame clones only, not all of them. The table lists fewer than 70,000 clones, 80% to 90% of them singletons, with about 8.3% in the top ten. The sequenced material came from peripheral blood. The receptors shown here come from a man aged 50 to 60 with active COVID-19.

The chain has TRBV28 and TRBJ2-7, with D possibly matching TRBD1 (6 bases). The CDR3 covers 15 residues. CDR1 is MDHEN and CDR2 is SYDVKM in the germline V gene. Trimming removed 4 bases from V and 2 bases from J, with 15 bases in between. The DNA of the CDR3 is TGTGCCAGCAGTTCACAGGGTGAGGGAACCTACGAGCAGTACTTC. Protein sequence: CASSSQGEGTYEQYF.

This rearrangement joins TRBV15 to TRBJ2-1; 10 positions agree with TRBD2. V shed 0 bases, J shed 4 bases, and the junction held 6 bases outside the gene matches. The CDR3 is 17 residues long. Germline V CDR1 and CDR2: LNHNV, YYDKDF (reference sequence). In DNA form, the CDR3 reads TGTGCCACCAGCAGAGATCTCGGGACTAGCGTATACAATGAGCAGTTCTTC. Its protein is CATSRDLGTSVYNEQFF.

This chain connects TRBV21-1 to TRBJ2-5; the table's D call of TRBD1 was not tested on the DNA. TRBV21-1 constitutes a pseudogene. This CDR3 spans 18 amino acids. CDR3 protein: CASSKETGQGLYQETQYF. The CDR3 DNA sequence: TGTGCCAGCAGCAAAGAGACCGGACAGGGGCTATACCAAGAGACCCAGTACTTC.

V and J are TRBV27 and TRBJ1-5, with 9 bases identical to TRBD1. The CDR3 extends over 14 amino acids. The germline V gene has CDR1 MNHEY and CDR2 SMNVEV (reference sequence). The V gene end was trimmed by 3 bases and the J gene end by 5 bases; junction bases not matched to a gene: 2. DNA of the CDR3: TGTGCCAGCAGTTTGGACAGGGGATATCAGCCCCAGCATTTT. Translating gives CASSLDRGYQPQHF.

This chain links TRBV30 with TRBJ2-7, with a tentative D call TRBD2 (5 bases). This CDR3 is 11 amino acids long. Germline lookup yields CDR1 GTSNPN and CDR2 SVGIG (reference sequence). The ends were cut back, 3 bases at V and 3 bases at J, with 6 bases in the middle. CDR3 coding DNA: TGTGCCTGGAGCGAGGGCTACGAGCAGTACTTC. It yields the protein CAWSEGYEQYF. Full variable domain (rest looked up from reference TRBV30 and TRBJ2-7): SQTIHQWPATLVQPVGSPLSLECTVEGTSNPNLYWYRQAAGRGLQLLFYSVGIGQISSEVPQNLSASRPQDRQFILSSKKLLLSDSGFYLCAWSEGYEQYFGPGTRLTVT.

V and J are TRBV18 and TRBJ2-1; D remains unclear. Germline lookup yields CDR1 KGHSH and CDR2 LQKENI. This CDR3 is 12 amino acids long. V was cut by 3 bases and J by 9 bases, with 9 bases left in between. This CDR3 reads CASSPSYGEQFF. The CDR3, as DNA: TGTGCCAGCTCACCCTCTTACGGTGAGCAGTTCTTC.

This clone was detected once. The chain couples TRBV7-3 to TRBJ2-3; D is ambiguous. There are 13 residues in the CDR3. CDR1 SGHTA and CDR2 FQGTGA come from the germline V gene. Trimming took off 6 bases at V and 1 base at J, with 8 bases between the two ends. In nucleotides, the CDR3 is TGTGCCAGCAGTTCGGTGGGCACAGATACGCAGTATTTT. Its protein product is CASSSVGTDTQYF.

J is TRBJ2-5 and V is TRBV19, with TRBD1 identical over 7 bases. Germline V gene data show CDR1 as LNHDA and CDR2 as SQIVND (reference sequence). Trimming took 5 bases from V and 5 from J; bases not matched to a gene: 5. This CDR3 spans 13 amino acids. CDR3 sequence: CASSPDRAETQYF. DNA of the CDR3: TGTGCCAGTAGTCCCGACAGGGCGGAGACCCAGTACTTC.

This chain uses TRBV6-2 or TRBV6-3 with TRBJ2-7, with 7 bases identical to TRBD2. This CDR3 spans 18 amino acids. Germline V CDR1 and CDR2: MNHEY, SVGEGT. The ends lost 3 bases at V and 5 bases at J; junction bases unmatched: 19. For the CDR3, the DNA is TGTGCCAGCAGTTATAAGGCGGGGGACGCTTCTACGGGGGACGAGCAGTACTTC. Protein product: CASSYKAGDASTGDEQYF.

V usage is TRBV27 and J usage is TRBJ1-2, with 7 bases identical to TRBD1. The J segment lost 3 bases and the V segment lost 0 bases, leaving 7 bases of the junction unmatched. The CDR3 totals 16 residues. Germline CDR1 reads MNHEY; CDR2 reads SMNVEV (reference sequence). Here the CDR3 DNA reads TGTGCCAGCAGTTTATCAGGATCCCAGGGGGACTATGGCTACACCTTC. Its protein is CASSLSGSQGDYGYTF.

The chain is built from TRBV9 and TRBJ2-7, with a weak D call TRBD1 (6 bases). V shed 8 bases and J shed 1 base, with 19 bases lying between them. The germline gives CDR1 SGDLS, CDR2 YYNGEE. This CDR3 has 15 amino acids. This CDR3 is CASSRNPGQSYEQYF. CDR3 DNA: TGTGCCAGTAGTCGAAATCCGGGACAATCCTACGAGCAGTACTTC.

The J gene is TRBJ1-1, the V gene TRBV6-6; D call uncertain. The germline CDR1 and CDR2 sequences are MNHNY and SVGAGI (reference sequence). There are 15 residues in the CDR3. V lost 2 bases and J lost 1, with 11 bases in between. The CDR3 bases are TGTGCCAGCAGTTACCCGGGGTCAGGGAACACTGAAGCTTTCTTT. This translates into CASSYPGSGNTEAFF.

This clone is a singleton in its sample. The chain links TRBV12-3 or TRBV12-4 to TRBJ1-2; tentative D call: TRBD1 (5 bases). Trimming pared 3 bases from V and 8 bases from J, leaving 13 bases between. The CDR3 has 13 residues. The CDR3 coding sequence is TGTGCCAGCAGTTTTCTGGCAGGGTACGGCTACACCTTC. Amino acid sequence: CASSFLAGYGYTF.

The chain couples TRBV9 to TRBJ2-7; TRBD1 might be the D (5 bases). CDR1 and CDR2 (germline): SGDLS, YYNGEE. This CDR3 is built from 15 residues. The V end lost 0 bases, the J end lost 3 bases, and 13 bases lay between the germline ends. The CDR3 bases are TGTGCCAGCAGCGTAGGGGGCGCGGAAGACTACGAGCAGTACTTC. Translated, it gives CASSVGGAEDYEQYF.

The rearrangement joins TRBV5-6 to TRBJ2-1, with TRBD1 identical over 8 bases. Looked up from germline, CDR1 is SGHDT and CDR2 is YYEEEE. This CDR3 is 14 amino acids long. With V trimmed by 0 bases and J by 9 bases, 5 bases remained unmatched. CDR3 loop: CASSLGTGIVEQFF. CDR3 DNA sequence: TGTGCCAGCAGCTTGGGGACAGGGATCGTTGAGCAGTTCTTC.

V and J are TRBV29-1 and TRBJ2-1, with 11 nucleotides matching TRBD2. From germline, CDR1 is SQVTM and CDR2 ANQGSEA. The V and J ends lost 3 bases and 7 bases, in that order; junction bases with no gene match: 5. The CDR3 totals 14 residues. This CDR3 is CSVDSGRARNEQFF. The CDR3 DNA is TGCAGCGTTGATAGCGGGAGGGCCAGAAATGAGCAGTTCTTC.

The genes are TRBV30 and TRBJ1-2; D uncertain. The CDR3 extends over 11 amino acids. Trimming left V 4 bases short and J 8 bases short, with 11 bases between. Looked up from germline, CDR1 is GTSNPN and CDR2 is SVGIG (reference sequence). The CDR3 region is CAWMTWEGYTF. The CDR3 DNA is TGTGCCTGGATGACTTGGGAGGGCTACACCTTC.

The chain carries TRBV5-5 and TRBJ2-5, with no clear D. Germline CDR1 SGHKS, CDR2 YYEKEE (reference sequence). The CDR3 has 12 residues. Trimming took off 0 bases at V and 4 bases at J, with 4 bases between the two ends. CDR3 coding DNA: TGTGCCAGCAGCTTGGACGGAGAGACCCAGTACTTC. Its protein is CASSLDGETQYF.

The V gene is TRBV7-3, the J gene TRBJ2-6; D remains ambiguous. The CDR3 consists of 13 residues. Trimming removed 5 bases at V and 0 bases at J, with 2 bases between. Germline V gene sequence: CDR1 SGHTA, CDR2 FQGTGA. Here the CDR3 DNA reads TGTGCCAGCAGCCGCTCTGGGGCCAACGTCCTGACTTTC. This sequence encodes CASSRSGANVLTF.

The chain carries TRBV4-1 and TRBJ2-5; D is perhaps TRBD2 (5 bases). The V gene's germline CDR1 is MGHRA and CDR2 YSYEKL. The CDR3 is 12 amino acids. The V gene lost 5 bases and the J gene lost 5 bases, with 9 bases spanning the gap. The CDR3 loop is CASSSPGETQYF. CDR3 in DNA: TGCGCCAGCAGCTCCCCGGGGGAGACCCAGTACTTC.

The V and J genes are TRBV3-1 (or the pseudogene TRBV3-2) and TRBJ1-1; TRBD1 is a possible D gene (5 bases). Germline V gene sequence: CDR1 LGHDT, CDR2 YNNKEL (reference sequence). Trimming pared 4 bases from V and 5 bases from J, leaving 17 bases between. The CDR3 loop spans 15 amino acids. The DNA for the CDR3 is TGTGCCAGCAGCCCGAGACAGACGATAGGGACTGAAGCTTTCTTT. Protein product: CASSPRQTIGTEAFF.

This clone appeared a single time. The CDR3 protein is CASSLSGSNTGELFF. The DNA of the CDR3 is TGTGCCAGCAGTTTATCCGGGTCCAACACCGGGGAGCTGTTTTTT. This chain joins TRBV6-5 and TRBJ2-2; D unresolved. Trimming took off 4 bases at V and 2 bases at J, with 11 bases between the two ends. CDR1 and CDR2 from the germline V gene are MNHEY and SVGAGI. This CDR3 comprises 15 residues.

The chain is built from TRBV7-2 and TRBJ2-5, with D tentatively TRBD2 (5 bases). The CDR3 totals 17 residues. Germline V lookup: CDR1 SGHTA, CDR2 FQGNSA. V gave up 2 bases and J gave up 5 bases, with 21 bases separating them. The CDR3 DNA is TGTGCCAGCAGCTTAATAAGGGCTAGCCCAGGAAGTGAGACCCAGTACTTC. Translation: CASSLIRASPGSETQYF. Full variable domain (outside the CDR3, taken from reference TRBV7-2 and TRBJ2-5): GAGVSQSPSNKVTEKGKDVELRCDPISGHTALYWYRQSLGQGLEFLIYFQGNSAPDKSGLPSDRFSAERTGGSVSTLTIQRTQQEDSAVYLCASSLIRASPGSETQYFGPGTRLLVL.

The V call is TRBV6-2 or TRBV6-3, the J call TRBJ1-1; D is uncertain. The germline V gene encodes CDR1 MNHEY and CDR2 SVGEGT. The CDR3 is 14 residues long. With 5 bases removed from V and 2 bases from J, the gap between germline ends came to 12 bases. CDR3 sequence (DNA): TGTGCCAGCAGTCACAGAGTCATTAACACTGAAGCTTTCTTT. Protein product: CASSHRVINTEAFF.